This T cell receptor beta chain was recorded in a study of T cells in Graves' hyperthyroidism and ophthalmopathy. Study-level results: Stable hyperthyroidism was separated from ophthalmopathy by a model based on 13 V-J features.

This CDR3 contains 13 residues. V was clipped by 3 bases and J by 0 bases, with 4 bases between them. Germline V lookup: CDR1 SNHLY, CDR2 FYNNEI. This clonotype was found many times. The antigen remains undetermined. Template material for amplifying TCR beta CDR3 regions consisted of RNA transcripts. HTBI primers were used for first-round RT-PCR of the TCR CDR3. In TCRdb, the multiplex PCR reads were re-called with MiXCR into one record per CDR3 protein. The sample has about 640,000 distinct CDR3 sequences; less than 25% are singletons. Material: blood. V gene TRBV2 combines with J gene TRBJ2-3; D not resolved. This TCR came from a man younger than 45 with Graves' ophthalmopathy. CDR3 bases: TGTGCCAGCAGTGAGCTTAGCACAGATACGCAGTATTTT. Residues: CASSELSTDTQYF.